Listed below are T cell receptor beta chains from one sample, sequenced in a study of blood T cell repertoires in COVID-19. The repertoire was sequenced with immunoSEQ multiplex PCR; TCRdb's copy has only in-frame clones and lacks some. The sample shows around 300,000 clones, about nine tenths of them seen only once. Sequencing used peripheral blood. The receptors stem from a man in his fifties with acute or convalescent COVID-19. CDR3s include the opening cysteine and the closing phenylalanine or tryptophan. Each record gives: V gene, CDR3 length, D gene, clone size, J gene, CDR3 DNA, CDR3 protein. A D gene is named only where the DNA matches it firmly. The size field is filled for only some rows; it gives once, few, many or a size class.

>TRBV3-1/TRBV3-2|14|.|.|TRBJ1-6
TGTGCCAGCAGCCAAGGCGCGGTTAATTCACCCCTCCACTTT
CASSQGAVNSPLHF
>TRBV14|15|.|once|TRBJ1-6
TGTGCCAGCAGCCAACGGGTGAGGAGCGATTCACCCCTCCACTTT
CASSQRVRSDSPLHF
>TRBV7-9|15|.|.|TRBJ1-2
TGTGCCAGCAGTCCTTTACTAAACCCCTACTATGGCTACACCTTC
CASSPLLNPYYGYTF
>TRBV6-5|14|.|.|TRBJ1-1
TGTGCCAGCAGCCCAAACAGAGCGAACACTGAAGCTTTCTTT
CASSPNRANTEAFF
>TRBV19|15|TRBD1|.|TRBJ1-6
TGTGCCAGTAGTGTTAAACAGGGGGCGAATTCACCCCTCCACTTT
CASSVKQGANSPLHF
>TRBV3-1/TRBV3-2|15|TRBD1|.|TRBJ1-6
TGTGCCAGCACCACCACTGGACAGGGTAATTCACCCCTCCACTTT
CASTTTGQGNSPLHF
>TRBV18|15|TRBD1|.|TRBJ1-6
TGTGCCAGCTCACCCGGACAGGGTAGAAATTCACCCCTCCACTTT
CASSPGQGRNSPLHF
>TRBV18|15|TRBD2|.|TRBJ2-5
TGTGCCAGCTCAATCGGACTAGCGGGGGGGTTCGACCAGTACTTC
CASSIGLAGGFDQYF
>TRBV27|18|.|.|TRBJ2-7
TGTGCCAGCAGTTTATCCGCCGGGACTCTGAGGAGCTCCTACGAGCAGTACTTC
CASSLSAGTLRSSYEQYF
>TRBV7-6|17|.|.|TRBJ1-3
TGTGCCAGCAGCTTAGCTGGCAGGGGAGCGTATCGGGACACCATATATTTT
CASSLAGRGAYRDTIYF
>TRBV11-3|12|.|.|TRBJ2-7
TGTGCCAGCAGCTTAGATCACTACGAGCAGTACTTC
CASSLDHYEQYF
>TRBV5-1|16|TRBD2|.|TRBJ2-2
TGCGCCAGCAGCTTGATGACTAGCGGATACACCGGGGAGCTGTTTTTT
CASSLMTSGYTGELFF
>TRBV6-2/TRBV6-3|15|.|.|TRBJ1-2
TGTGCCAGCAGTTATCCCCGGACATTTGACTATGGCTACACCTTC
CASSYPRTFDYGYTF
>TRBV25-1|16|TRBD1|.|TRBJ2-6
TGTGCCAGCGGGGGACAGGGGAAAAGTGGGGCCAACGTCCTGACTTTC
CASGGQGKSGANVLTF
>TRBV21-1|14|.|.|TRBJ1-1
TGTGCCAGCGAGGGCCGGTCCGAGAACACTGAAGCTTTCTTT
CASEGRSENTEAFF
>TRBV6-1|15|TRBD1|.|TRBJ2-3
TGTGCCAGCAGTGACAGGGGGCACGGCACAGATACGCAGTATTTT
CASSDRGHGTDTQYF
>TRBV7-9|15|.|.|TRBJ2-2
TGTGCCAGCAGCCTTCGAGGGCCGAACACCGGGGAGCTGTTTTTT
CASSLRGPNTGELFF
>TRBV21-1|10|.|.|TRBJ2-7
TGTGCCAGCAGCACTGAGGTGCAGTACTTC
CASSTEVQYF
>TRBV30|15|TRBD1|.|TRBJ1-1
TGTGCCTGGCTAGCCTTGACAGGGTATAGCGCTGAAGCTTTCTTT
CAWLALTGYSAEAFF
>TRBV7-9|13|.|.|TRBJ2-2
TGTGCCAGCAGCTTCGGGGGCACCGGGGAGCTGTTTTTT
CASSFGGTGELFF
>TRBV12-3/TRBV12-4|11|.|few|TRBJ2-5
TGTGCCAGCAGTTTAGGAGGTACCCAGTACTTC
CASSLGGTQYF
>TRBV18|12|.|.|TRBJ2-7
TGTGCCAGCTCTCCAGACAGCTACGAGCAGTACTTC
CASSPDSYEQYF
>TRBV19|15|.|.|TRBJ2-7
TGTGCCAGTAGTATCGTCCCCGGAGGGCGCTACGAGCAGTACTTC
CASSIVPGGRYEQYF
>TRBV3-1/TRBV3-2|14|.|.|TRBJ1-1
TGTGCCAGCATAAATGTGGGGGGAGTGGGTGAAGCTTTCTTT
CASINVGGVGEAFF
>TRBV7-9|16|TRBD1|.|TRBJ2-3
TGTGCCAGCAGCACGGGACAGGGGGCGCGCACAGATACGCAGTATTTT
CASSTGQGARTDTQYF
>TRBV7-9|15|.|.|TRBJ2-7
TGTGCCAGCAGCGAAGCCGGGACATTTCCCTACGAGCAGTACTTC
CASSEAGTFPYEQYF
>TRBV5-1|13|.|.|TRBJ2-3
TGCGCCAGCAGCTACACAGGGTCCGATACGCAGTATTTT
CASSYTGSDTQYF
>TRBV5-1|15|TRBD1|.|TRBJ1-1
TGCGCCAGCAGGACTCGGACAGGGGGGTCCACTGAAGCTTTCTTT
CASRTRTGGSTEAFF
>TRBV27|15|TRBD1|.|TRBJ2-5
TGTGCCAGCAGTCAGGGGGCCGGTCTGGTAGAGACCCAGTACTTC
CASSQGAGLVETQYF
>TRBV10-1|13|.|.|TRBJ1-5
TGCGCCAGCAGTGAAGGGGTTAATCAGCCCCAGCATTTT
CASSEGVNQPQHF
>TRBV18|14|TRBD1|.|TRBJ1-4
TGTGCCAGCTCAGGCGGACAGGGGAATGAAAAACTGTTTTTT
CASSGGQGNEKLFF
>TRBV5-4|13|.|.|TRBJ2-1
TGTGCCAGCAGCCACGTTACTTACAATGAGCAGTTCTTC
CASSHVTYNEQFF
>TRBV3-1/TRBV3-2|12|.|.|TRBJ1-1
TGTGCCAGCAGCCGTCCCGGAGGGGAAGCTTTCTTT
CASSRPGGEAFF
>TRBV5-1|16|.|.|TRBJ1-3
TGCGCCAGCAGCTTGGATGCAGGGGAAAGGGGAAACACCATATATTTT
CASSLDAGERGNTIYF
>TRBV3-1/TRBV3-2|15|TRBD1|few|TRBJ1-2
TGTGCCAGCAGCCAGAAGGGGACAGGGGGTCTGGGCTACACCTTC
CASSQKGTGGLGYTF
>TRBV6-5|16|TRBD1|.|TRBJ1-3
TGTGCCAGCAGTTACACCCGGACAGGGGGAGGAAACACCATATATTTT
CASSYTRTGGGNTIYF
>TRBV7-9|14|.|.|TRBJ1-4
TGTGCCAGCAGCTTAGCCAACGACAGGGAAAAACTGTTTTTT
CASSLANDREKLFF
>TRBV25-1|15|.|.|TRBJ1-5
TGTGCCAGCAGTTCAGGTCAGGGTGGCAATCAGCCCCAGCATTTT
CASSSGQGGNQPQHF
>TRBV11-2|17|.|.|TRBJ1-5
TGTGCCAGCAGCTTAGATGCTTTTGCCAGGGAAAATCAGCCCCAGCATTTT
CASSLDAFARENQPQHF
>TRBV7-3|15|.|few|TRBJ2-2
TGTGCCAGCAGCGGGGGACTGGCGAACACCGGGGAGCTGTTTTTT
CASSGGLANTGELFF
>TRBV11-2|12|.|many|TRBJ2-2
TGTGCCAGCAGCACGGGGGTTGGGGAGCTGTTTTTT
CASSTGVGELFF
>TRBV30|13|.|.|TRBJ1-2
TGTGCCTGGAGGTCCCAGGAAAGATATGGCTACACCTTC
CAWRSQERYGYTF
>TRBV5-1|14|.|.|TRBJ1-2
TGCGCCAGCAGCTCCGGACAGCAAGGACATGGCTACACCTTC
CASSSGQQGHGYTF
>TRBV27|15|TRBD1|.|TRBJ2-7
TGTGCCAGCAGTCCTTCCGGGACAGGGGTCGTCGAGCAGTACTTC
CASSPSGTGVVEQYF
>TRBV30|16|TRBD1|.|TRBJ1-5
TGTGCCTGGAGACCCCCGGACAGGGGGAGCAATCAGCCCCAGCATTTT
CAWRPPDRGSNQPQHF
>TRBV4-1|13|.|.|TRBJ1-2
TGCGCCAGCAGCCAAGATGCCGGTTATGGCTACACCTTC
CASSQDAGYGYTF
>TRBV6-6|12|TRBD1|.|TRBJ2-5
TGTGCCAGCAGTTACCTCGACAGGGCTGGGTACTTC
CASSYLDRAGYF
>TRBV5-6|14|TRBD1|.|TRBJ2-4
TGTGCCAGCAGCTTGTTGGGACAGGGGAACATTCAGTACTTC
CASSLLGQGNIQYF
>TRBV7-2|15|TRBD1|.|TRBJ2-7
TGTGCCAGCAGCCCCTTGGGGACAGGGGGCTACGAGCAGTACTTC
CASSPLGTGGYEQYF
>TRBV10-3|15|.|.|TRBJ1-1
TGTGCCATCAGTGGGGACTTGGCAGGGAACACTGAAGCTTTCTTT
CAISGDLAGNTEAFF